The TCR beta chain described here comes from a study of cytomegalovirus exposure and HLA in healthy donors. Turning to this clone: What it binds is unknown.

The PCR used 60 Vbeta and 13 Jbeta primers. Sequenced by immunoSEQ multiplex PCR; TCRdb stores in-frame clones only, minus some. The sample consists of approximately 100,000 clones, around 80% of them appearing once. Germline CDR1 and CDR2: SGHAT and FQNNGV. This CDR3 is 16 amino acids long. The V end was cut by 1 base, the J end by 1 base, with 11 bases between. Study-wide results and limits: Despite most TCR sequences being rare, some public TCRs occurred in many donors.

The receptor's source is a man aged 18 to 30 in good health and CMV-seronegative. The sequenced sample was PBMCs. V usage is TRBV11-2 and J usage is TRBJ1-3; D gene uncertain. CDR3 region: CASSLGPTSSGNTIYF. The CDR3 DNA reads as TGTGCCAGCAGCTTAGGGCCCACCAGTTCTGGAAACACCATATATTTT.